The 9 T cell receptor beta chains reported below all come from one sample, sequenced in a study of OX40 agonist ivuxolimab in advanced cancers. TCRdb's table, derived via immunoSEQ multiplex PCR, lists solely in-frame clones and lacks some. The repertoire consists of about 97,000 clones, with about 86% occurring once and the leading ten covering around 5.5%. Sequencing was performed on CD4+ or CD8+ T cells sorted from blood, taken in a trial of the OX40 agonist ivuxolimab. The receptors here all came from an adult with an advanced solid tumor such as melanoma, head and neck, liver or kidney cancer.

The V call is TRBV5-6, the J call TRBJ2-4; tentative D call: TRBD2 (6 bases). The CDR3 loop spans 17 amino acids. Per the germline V gene, CDR1 is SGHDT and CDR2 is YYEEEE. The ends were cut back, 5 bases at V and 0 bases at J, with 18 bases in the middle. As DNA, the CDR3 is TGTGCCAGCAGTGTGCTGGAGGGTCAACTAGCCAAAAACATTCAGTACTTC. Protein product: CASSVLEGQLAKNIQYF.

The chain uses TRBV7-3 and TRBJ2-5; 9 bases match TRBD1. Per the germline V gene, CDR1 is SGHTA and CDR2 is FQGTGA. With 5 bases clipped from V and 4 bases from J, the junction kept 2 bases outside the gene matches. The CDR3 consists of 13 residues. CDR3 region: CASSPDRGETQYF. In nucleotides, the CDR3 is TGTGCCAGCAGCCCGGACAGGGGAGAGACCCAGTACTTC.

The chain carries TRBV29-1 and TRBJ2-1; TRBD2 aligns across 11 bases. The CDR3 is 14 residues long. Trimming cost V 3 bases and J 6 bases; bases outside gene matches: 4. Germline V gene lookup returns CDR1 SQVTM and CDR2 ANQGSEA. The CDR3 sequence: CSVEGTSGINEQFF. The CDR3 DNA reads TGCAGCGTTGAGGGGACTAGCGGTATCAATGAGCAGTTCTTC.

V usage is TRBV7-9 and J usage is TRBJ2-3; the D is unclear. V was shortened by 4 bases and J by 2 bases, with 19 bases between the two germline ends. Germline values: CDR1 SEHNR, CDR2 FQNEAQ (reference sequence). This CDR3 is 17 amino acids long. The CDR3 loop is CASSSTDPTDLTDTQYF. In nucleotides, the CDR3 is TGTGCCAGCAGCTCAACAGACCCAACAGACCTCACAGATACGCAGTATTTT. Variable domain in full (rest from reference TRBV7-9 and TRBJ2-3): DTGVSQNPRHKITKRGQNVTFRCDPISEHNRLYWYRQTLGQGPEFLTYFQNEAQLEKSRLLSDRFSAERPKGSFSTLEIQRTEQGDSAMYLCASSSTDPTDLTDTQYFGPGTRLTVL.

This clone was seen just once. The chain recombines TRBV9 with TRBJ1-1, with D possibly TRBD1 on 6 matching bases. The germline V and J ends were trimmed by 4 bases and 3 bases, with 10 bases remaining between them. The CDR3 covers 13 residues. Germline V gene data show CDR1 as SGDLS and CDR2 as YYNGEE. The CDR3 sequence is CASSLTGHTEAFF. The DNA of the CDR3 is TGTGCCAGCAGCTTGACAGGCCACACTGAAGCTTTCTTT.

The chain couples TRBV7-2 to TRBJ1-5; no definite D call. Germline V gene sequence: CDR1 SGHTA, CDR2 FQGNSA. CDR3 length equals 12 residues. Trimming took off 2 bases at V and 7 bases at J, with 6 bases between the two ends. CDR3: CASSLNGQPQHF. CDR3 DNA: TGTGCCAGCAGCTTAAACGGCCAGCCCCAGCATTTT.

This clone was observed a handful of times. The chain carries TRBV4-1 and TRBJ1-2; D call uncertain. CDR1 MGHRA and CDR2 YSYEKL come from the germline V gene. This CDR3 comprises 17 residues. V gave up 0 bases and J gave up 0 bases, with 14 bases separating them. CDR3: CASSQDIPPRTNYGYTF. CDR3 nucleotide sequence: TGCGCCAGCAGCCAAGATATACCTCCGAGGACTAACTATGGCTACACCTTC.

The rearrangement joins TRBV30 to TRBJ2-2; perhaps D is TRBD1 or TRBD2 (6 bases each). This CDR3 comprises 15 residues. Germline V lookup: CDR1 GTSNPN, CDR2 SVGIG (reference sequence). V was pared by 3 bases and J by 3 bases, with 14 bases between. The CDR3 nucleotides are TGTGCCTGGAGATCCGGGGGCGCCGACACCGGGGAGCTGTTTTTT. Translating gives CAWRSGGADTGELFF.

The chain employs TRBV19 and TRBJ1-2, with D unclear. Germline V gene lookup returns CDR1 LNHDA and CDR2 SQIVND (reference sequence). The CDR3 loop spans 14 amino acids. Trimming pared 8 bases from V and 8 bases from J, leaving 21 bases between. The CDR3 spells CASDGAGGPEGYTF. In DNA, the CDR3 is TGTGCCAGTGACGGCGCGGGCGGTCCCGAAGGCTACACCTTC. The variable domain in full, with the rest retrieved from reference TRBV19 and TRBJ1-2, is DGGITQSPKYLFRKEGQNVTLSCEQNLNHDAMYWYRQDPGQGLRLIYYSQIVNDFQKGDIAEGYSVSREKKESFPLTVTSAQKNPTAFYLCASDGAGGPEGYTFGSGTRLTVV.